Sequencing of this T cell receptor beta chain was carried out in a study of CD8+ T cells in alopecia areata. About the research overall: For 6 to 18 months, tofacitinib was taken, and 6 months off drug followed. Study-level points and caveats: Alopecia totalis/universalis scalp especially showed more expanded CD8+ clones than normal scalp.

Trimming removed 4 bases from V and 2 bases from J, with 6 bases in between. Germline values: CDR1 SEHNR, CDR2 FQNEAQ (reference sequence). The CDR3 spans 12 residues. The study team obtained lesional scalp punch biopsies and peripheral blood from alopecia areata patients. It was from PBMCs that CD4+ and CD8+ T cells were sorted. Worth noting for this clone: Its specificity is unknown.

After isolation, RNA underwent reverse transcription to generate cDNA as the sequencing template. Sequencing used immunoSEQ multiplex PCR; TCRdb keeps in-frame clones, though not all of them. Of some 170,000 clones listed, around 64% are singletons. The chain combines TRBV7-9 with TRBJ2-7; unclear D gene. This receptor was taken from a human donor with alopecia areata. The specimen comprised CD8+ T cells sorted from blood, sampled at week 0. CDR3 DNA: TGTGCCAGCAGCTCAAGTCCCTACGAGCAGTACTTC. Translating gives CASSSSPYEQYF.